The entry below gives a single T cell receptor beta chain sequence along with its context. The antigen remains undetermined. This specimen belongs to a study of cytomegalovirus exposure and HLA in healthy donors. Study-wide results and caveats: Most TCR sequences proved rare, with some public TCRs found in many donors.

Primers for the PCR totalled 60 Vbeta and 13 Jbeta. Only in-frame clones appear in the TCRdb table, and some are missing; sequencing was by immunoSEQ multiplex PCR. Here the sample spans about 160,000 clones, around 78% being singletons. The length of the CDR3 is 13 residues. Germline CDR1 reads SQVTM; CDR2 reads ANQGSEA. V lost 6 bases, J lost 4 bases, and 10 bases lay in between. V is TRBV29-1 and J is TRBJ2-6, with D perhaps matching TRBD2 (5 bases). Source material: PBMCs. The sequence was obtained from a middle-aged man in good health and CMV-seronegative. In DNA form, the CDR3 reads TGCAGCGTCCCAACGGGGGGGGCCAACGTCCTGACTTTC. Residues: CSVPTGGANVLTF. The full variable domain, completed using reference TRBV29-1 and TRBJ2-6, is SAVISQKPSRDICQRGTSLTIQCQVDSQVTMMFWYRQQPGQSLTLIATANQGSEATYESGFVIDKFPISRPNLTFSTLTVSNMSPEDSSIYLCSVPTGGANVLTFGAGSRLTVL.